These 28 T cell receptor beta chains originate from one sample sequenced in a study of blood T cell repertoires in COVID-19. TCRdb's table, derived via immunoSEQ multiplex PCR, lists solely in-frame clones and lacks some. The sample has about 210,000 clones, just under 90% seen once. The sample consisted of peripheral blood. All receptors come from a man aged 55 to 70 who had recovered from COVID-19.

This clone came up a few times. The chain couples TRBV10-3 to TRBJ1-6; D is ambiguous. The CDR3 sequence is 17 residues long. Germline V gene sequence: CDR1 ENHRY, CDR2 SYGVKD. The V end was cut by 3 bases, the J end by 9 bases, with 21 bases between. The CDR3 sequence: CAISEGYLRQSGSPLHF. The CDR3 bases are TGTGCCATCAGTGAAGGATATCTTAGGCAGTCGGGTTCACCCCTCCACTTT.

This clone was picked up one time. V usage is TRBV15 and J usage is TRBJ2-2; 8 bases are shared with TRBD1. Unmatched junction bases numbered 4, after V lost 5 bases and J lost 2 bases. CDR1 is LNHNV, CDR2 YYDKDF, per germline (reference sequence). CDR3 length equals 15 residues. The CDR3 here is CATSLDRANTGELFF. For the CDR3, the DNA is TGTGCCACCAGCTTGGACAGGGCAAACACCGGGGAGCTGTTTTTT.

Here the CDR3 reads CAISESTGGTNEQFF. DNA of the CDR3: TGTGCCATCAGTGAGTCGACGGGAGGGACGAATGAGCAGTTCTTC. The rearrangement uses TRBV10-3 and TRBJ2-1, with 8 bases that match TRBD2. J was trimmed by 7 bases and V by 0 bases; bases with no gene match: 5. Looked up from germline, CDR1 is ENHRY and CDR2 is SYGVKD. The CDR3 extends over 15 amino acids.

CDR3 sequence reads: CAISAGTGVGSNQPQHF. DNA for the CDR3: TGTGCCATCAGTGCCGGGACAGGGGTGGGAAGCAATCAGCCCCAGCATTTT. This chain uses TRBV10-3 with TRBJ1-5, with TRBD1 matching over 10 bases. Germline V CDR1 and CDR2: ENHRY, SYGVKD. The V segment lost 4 bases and the J segment 1 base; nucleotides outside the gene matches: 7. The CDR3 contains 17 residues.

V gene TRBV6-5 combines with J gene TRBJ1-2; 12 positions agree with TRBD1. The CDR3 is 14 amino acids. Germline trimming cut 7 bases from V and 8 bases from J; bases unmatched to any gene: 8. Germline CDR1 and CDR2: MNHEY and SVGAGI. The CDR3 is CASNLGQGAWGYTF. CDR3 bases: TGTGCCAGCAATTTGGGACAGGGGGCTTGGGGCTACACCTTC.

The V gene is TRBV27, the J gene TRBJ1-4; weak D call: TRBD1 (6 bases). Germline V gene lookup returns CDR1 MNHEY and CDR2 SMNVEV (reference sequence). V lost 2 bases to trimming and J lost 8 bases, with 9 bases between them. The CDR3 covers 13 residues. CDR3 sequence reads: CASSLQGWEKLFF. DNA for the CDR3: TGTGCCAGCAGTTTACAGGGGTGGGAAAAACTGTTTTTT. Full variable domain (remainder filled in from reference TRBV27 and TRBJ1-4): EAQVTQNPRYLITVTGKKLTVTCSQNMNHEYMSWYRQDPGLGLRQIYYSMNVEVTDKGDVPEGYKVSRKEKRNFPLILESPSPNQTSLYFCASSLQGWEKLFFGSGTQLSVL.

This CDR3 reads CASSSRGFSTDTQYF. The DNA of the CDR3 is TGTGCCAGCAGTTCTCGGGGGTTTAGCACAGATACGCAGTATTTT. This chain joins TRBV27 and TRBJ2-3; D is possibly TRBD2 (6 bases). Deletions cut 4 bases from V and 0 bases from J, with 11 bases between. Germline loops: CDR1 MNHEY, CDR2 SMNVEV (reference sequence). The CDR3 has 15 amino acids.

V is TRBV5-1 and J is TRBJ1-4, with 7 bases that match TRBD1. This CDR3 has 15 amino acids. V lost 4 bases to trimming and J lost 3 bases; unmatched junction nucleotides: 6. Germline CDR1 SGHRS, CDR2 YFSETQ. The CDR3 nucleotides are TGCGCCAGCAGCCCTTCCGGGACAGCTAATGAAAAACTGTTTTTT. Protein product: CASSPSGTANEKLFF.

The chain links TRBV5-1 to TRBJ2-5; weak D call: TRBD2 (6 bases). This CDR3 region has 14 residues. Deletions cut 4 bases from V and 3 bases from J, with 13 bases between. Germline V lookup: CDR1 SGHRS, CDR2 YFSETQ. CDR3: CASSITRREETQYF. Here the CDR3 DNA reads TGCGCCAGCAGCATTACTAGGAGGGAAGAGACCCAGTACTTC.

V and J are TRBV18 and TRBJ2-2, with D perhaps matching TRBD2 (7 bases). The CDR3 is made up of 18 amino acids. Germline loops: CDR1 KGHSH, CDR2 LQKENI. V dropped 5 bases and J dropped 3 bases, with 22 bases sitting between them. Written as DNA, the CDR3 is TGTGCCAGCTCAGCGGCGGACGGAGGGGGGGCCTACACCGGGGAGCTGTTTTTT. Translation: CASSAADGGGAYTGELFF.

V is TRBV30 and J is TRBJ1-2; TRBD1 agrees at 10 bases. With V trimmed by 0 bases and J by 8 bases, 6 bases remained unmatched. The CDR3 is 14 amino acids. Germline CDR1 reads GTSNPN; CDR2 reads SVGIG (reference sequence). The CDR3 DNA reads as TGTGCCTGGAGTGTTAGACAGGGGGCGATAGGCTACACCTTC. It yields the protein CAWSVRQGAIGYTF.

This clone was picked up a small number of times. The J gene is TRBJ1-1, the V gene TRBV11-2, with 11 positions matching TRBD1. The V gene end was trimmed by 5 bases and the J gene end by 5 bases; junction bases not matched to a gene: 7. CDR1 and CDR2 from the germline V gene are SGHAT and FQNNGV. The CDR3 length is 15 residues. CDR3 sequence reads: CASSARTGGLTEAFF. The CDR3 nucleotides read TGTGCCAGCAGCGCACGGACAGGGGGCCTAACTGAAGCTTTCTTT. The variable domain in full, with the rest retrieved from reference TRBV11-2 and TRBJ1-1, is EAGVAQSPRYKIIEKRQSVAFWCNPISGHATLYWYQQILGQGPKLLIQFQNNGVVDDSQLPKDRFSAERLKGVDSTLKIQPAKLEDSAVYLCASSARTGGLTEAFFGQGTRLTVV.

The rearrangement links TRBV5-4 to TRBJ2-7, with 10 bases that match TRBD2. V dropped 0 bases and J dropped 4; count of bases not matched to a gene: 4. The germline CDR1 and CDR2 sequences are SGHNT and YYREEE (reference sequence). CDR3 length: 15 amino acids. The CDR3 DNA reads TGTGCCAGCAGCTTGGGCCTAGCGGGAGAGTACGAGCAGTACTTC. Translation: CASSLGLAGEYEQYF.

This clone showed up just a few times. The chain links TRBV2 to TRBJ1-3; 8 bases align to TRBD1. J lost 4 bases, V lost 7 bases, and 12 bases had no gene match. The CDR3 runs to 16 residues. From germline, CDR1 is SNHLY and CDR2 FYNNEI. This CDR3 is CASKLLQGARGNTIYF. DNA for the CDR3: TGTGCCAGCAAGCTCCTTCAGGGGGCGCGAGGAAACACCATATATTTT. Full variable domain (remainder filled in from reference TRBV2 and TRBJ1-3): EPEVTQTPSHQVTQMGQEVILRCVPISNHLYFYWYRQILGQKVEFLVSFYNNEISEKSEIFDDQFSVERPDGSNFTLKIRSTKLEDSAMYFCASKLLQGARGNTIYFGEGSWLTVV.

The chain has TRBV19 and TRBJ1-2, with D maybe TRBD1 (6 bases). The CDR3 length is 14 residues. Germline values: CDR1 LNHDA, CDR2 SQIVND (reference sequence). V lost 4 bases to trimming and J lost 4 bases, with 13 bases between them. CDR3 sequence reads: CASSTLTGPYGYTF. The CDR3 DNA sequence: TGTGCCAGTAGTACCTTGACAGGCCCCTATGGCTACACCTTC.

There are a few counts of this clone. CDR3 loop: CASSRPGLAGGAQYF. The CDR3 coding sequence is TGTGCCAGCAGCCGGCCGGGACTAGCGGGAGGTGCGCAGTATTTT. J is TRBJ2-3 and V is TRBV7-8; 15 bases align to TRBD2. J gave up 10 bases and V 5 bases, and 7 bases lay outside the gene matches. The CDR3 has 15 residues. Germline CDR1 reads SGHVS; CDR2 reads FQNEAQ.

The rearrangement uses TRBV5-1 and TRBJ2-4, with 7 bases aligning to TRBD1. CDR1 is SGHRS and CDR2 is YFSETQ in the germline V gene. With 2 bases clipped from V and 1 base from J, the junction kept 6 bases outside the gene matches. The CDR3 is 16 residues long. The CDR3 nucleotides read TGCGCCAGCAGCTTCTCGGAGACAGGGGCCAAAAACATTCAGTACTTC. Protein: CASSFSETGAKNIQYF.

The chain has TRBV28 and TRBJ2-1; 7 nucleotides agree with TRBD1. Germline CDR1 is MDHEN and CDR2 is SYDVKM. There are 14 residues in the CDR3. The ends lost 5 bases at V and 0 bases at J; junction bases unmatched: 1. In DNA form, the CDR3 reads TGTGCCAGCAGTCCAGGGGGCTCCTACAATGAGCAGTTCTTC. Residues: CASSPGGSYNEQFF. Full variable domain (outside the CDR3, taken from reference TRBV28 and TRBJ2-1): DVKVTQSSRYLVKRTGEKVFLECVQDMDHENMFWYRQDPGLGLRLIYFSYDVKMKEKGDIPEGYSVSREKKERFSLILESASTNQTSMYLCASSPGGSYNEQFFGPGTRLTVL.

The genes are TRBV19 and TRBJ2-7; D remains unclear. This CDR3 has 14 residues. V lost 3 bases to trimming and J lost 2 bases, with 11 bases between them. Germline CDR1 LNHDA, CDR2 SQIVND (reference sequence). This chain's CDR3 is CASSMEQHTYEQYF. Written as DNA, the CDR3 is TGTGCCAGTAGTATGGAACAGCACACCTACGAGCAGTACTTC.

Note on this clone: Other DNA variants within this sample encode the same CDR3. This sequence joins TRBV2 and TRBJ1-5; TRBD1 agrees at 11 bases. Germline values: CDR1 SNHLY, CDR2 FYNNEI. The CDR3 has 14 amino acids. Unmatched junction bases numbered 2, after V lost 6 bases and J lost 4 bases. CDR3 DNA: TGTGCCAGCAGCGGGACAGGGGGAAATCAGCCCCAGCATTTT. Its translation: CASSGTGGNQPQHF.

This chain joins TRBV6-6 and TRBJ2-3, with 12 positions matching TRBD2. The CDR3 is 17 residues long. Per the germline V gene, CDR1 is MNHNY and CDR2 is SVGAGI (reference sequence). J lost 2 bases, V lost 6 bases, and 9 bases had no gene match. The CDR3 loop reads CASSRPPSGGATDTQYF. For the CDR3, the DNA is TGTGCCAGCAGCCGACCACCTAGCGGGGGGGCCACAGATACGCAGTATTTT.

The table lists this clone with a few counts. V usage is TRBV20-1 and J usage is TRBJ2-7, with D perhaps matching TRBD1 (6 bases). The CDR3 length is 11 residues. The germline gives CDR1 DFQATT, CDR2 SNEGSKA (reference sequence). Trimming left V 6 bases short and J 3 bases short, with 9 bases between. The CDR3 is CSARDNYEQYF. DNA of the CDR3: TGCAGTGCCCGGGACAACTACGAGCAGTACTTC.

V usage is TRBV19 and J usage is TRBJ2-3; D is unresolved. The CDR3 loop spans 13 amino acids. From germline, CDR1 is LNHDA and CDR2 SQIVND (reference sequence). Trimming took 3 bases from V and 3 from J, leaving 7 bases between them. CDR3 nucleotide sequence: TGTGCCAGTAGTATGCAGGTTACAGATACGCAGTATTTT. Translated: CASSMQVTDTQYF.

The chain recombines TRBV27 with TRBJ2-5, with 11 nucleotides matching TRBD1. Germline CDR1 is MNHEY and CDR2 is SMNVEV (reference sequence). The CDR3 has 14 residues. The trim removed 4 bases at V and 4 bases at J, leaving 2 bases unmatched. CDR3 sequence reads: CASSSDRGRETQYF. The CDR3, as DNA: TGTGCCAGCAGTTCGGACAGGGGGCGAGAGACCCAGTACTTC.

The sample holds a few counts of this clone. The V and J genes are TRBV19 and TRBJ1-5; maybe TRBD1 (5 bases). This CDR3 has 14 amino acids. Per the germline V gene, CDR1 is LNHDA and CDR2 is SQIVND (reference sequence). V lost 1 base and J 4 bases, leaving 8 bases between the germline ends. The CDR3 DNA reads TGTGCCAGTAGTATAGTTGGGGGGAATCAGCCCCAGCATTTT. Protein sequence: CASSIVGGNQPQHF.

The chain combines TRBV18 with TRBJ2-2; D may be TRBD2 (6 bases). Trimming removed 2 bases at V and 6 bases at J, with 13 bases between. The CDR3 totals 15 residues. The germline V gene has CDR1 KGHSH and CDR2 LQKENI. The CDR3 loop is CASSPLPGAAGELFF. In DNA, the CDR3 is TGTGCCAGCTCACCATTGCCGGGAGCCGCCGGGGAGCTGTTTTTT. Full variable domain (outside the CDR3, taken from reference TRBV18 and TRBJ2-2): NAGVMQNPRHLVRRRGQEARLRCSPMKGHSHVYWYRQLPEEGLKFMVYLQKENIIDESGMPKERFSAEFPKEGPSILRIQQVVRGDSAAYFCASSPLPGAAGELFFGEGSRLTVL.

The V gene is TRBV7-9, the J gene TRBJ1-2, with D possibly TRBD1 on 6 matching bases. Trimming took 1 base from V and 4 from J, leaving 10 bases between them. Germline lookup yields CDR1 SEHNR and CDR2 FQNEAQ (reference sequence). The CDR3 is 14 amino acids. The CDR3 sequence: CASSLGGGVYGYTF. The CDR3 nucleotides read TGTGCCAGCAGCTTAGGAGGGGGAGTCTATGGCTACACCTTC.

The J gene is TRBJ1-5, the V gene TRBV18, with 8 bases lining up with TRBD1. Germline trimming cut 2 bases from V and 5 bases from J; bases unmatched to any gene: 5. This CDR3 is built from 15 residues. Germline V lookup: CDR1 KGHSH, CDR2 LQKENI. The CDR3 DNA follows: TGTGCCAGCTCACCAATAGGACAGGGTGATCAGCCCCAGCATTTT. This encodes CASSPIGQGDQPQHF. The full variable domain, its missing parts supplied by reference TRBV18 and TRBJ1-5, is NAGVMQNPRHLVRRRGQEARLRCSPMKGHSHVYWYRQLPEEGLKFMVYLQKENIIDESGMPKERFSAEFPKEGPSILRIQQVVRGDSAAYFCASSPIGQGDQPQHFGDGTRLSIL.